This entry is about one TCR beta chain. Its cognate antigen is unknown. Selected positively for CCR7 and CD45RO-negative, naive CD8 cells excluded terminally differentiated effector memory CD45RA+ cells. Participating donors were healthy, HIV-negative adults free of recent acute infections or vaccinations. This record comes from a study of shared clonotypes between healthy human individuals. Clones were sequenced by immunoSEQ multiplex PCR, and TCRdb holds only the in-frame ones, with some missing. Among about 2.1 million clones listed, around 93% were seen once. Broader study findings: The generation probabilities recorded for non-shared clonotypes fell below those of clonotypes shared by all four donors.

Trimming removed 2 bases from V and 4 bases from J, with 11 bases in between. The CDR3 consists of 15 residues. Germline lookup yields CDR1 KGHSH and CDR2 LQKENI. This chain uses TRBV18 with TRBJ2-2; the D gene is possibly TRBD1 (6 bases). This receptor was obtained from a man younger than 35 in good health. Some clones in this sample may be carry-over from other donors' samples. Sequenced sample: naive CD8+ T cells from PBMCs. The CDR3, as DNA: TGTGCCAGCTCACCAGAGAGGACAGCCACCGGGGAGCTGTTTTTT. Translating gives CASSPERTATGELFF. The full variable domain, rest sourced from reference TRBV18 and TRBJ2-2, is NAGVMQNPRHLVRRRGQEARLRCSPMKGHSHVYWYRQLPEEGLKFMVYLQKENIIDESGMPKERFSAEFPKEGPSILRIQQVVRGDSAAYFCASSPERTATGELFFGEGSRLTVL.